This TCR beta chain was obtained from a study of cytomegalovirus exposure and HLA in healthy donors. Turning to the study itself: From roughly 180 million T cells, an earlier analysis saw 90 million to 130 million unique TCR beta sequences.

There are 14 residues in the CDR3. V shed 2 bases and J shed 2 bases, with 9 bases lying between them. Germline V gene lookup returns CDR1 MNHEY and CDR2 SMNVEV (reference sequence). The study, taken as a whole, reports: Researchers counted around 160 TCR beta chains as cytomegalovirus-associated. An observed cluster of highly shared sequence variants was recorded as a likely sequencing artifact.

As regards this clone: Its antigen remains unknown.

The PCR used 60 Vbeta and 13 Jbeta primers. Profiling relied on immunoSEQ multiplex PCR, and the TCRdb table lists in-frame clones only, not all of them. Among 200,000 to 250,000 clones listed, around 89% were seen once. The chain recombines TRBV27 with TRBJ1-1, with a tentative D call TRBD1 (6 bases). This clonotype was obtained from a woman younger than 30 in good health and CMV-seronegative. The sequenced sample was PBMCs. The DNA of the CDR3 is TGTGCCAGCAGTTTACTAGGGGGAAACACTGAAGCTTTCTTT. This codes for CASSLLGGNTEAFF.